Sequencing of this T cell receptor (beta chain) was carried out in a study of Tregs in tolerant kidney transplant recipients. Whole-study results and caveats: Some patients' samples used different primers over time, so nucleotide sequences weren't comparable.

The nonmyeloablative bone marrow transplants came from related graft donors, with transient mixed chimerism. Generated by immunoSEQ multiplex PCR, the TCRdb table keeps only in-frame clones and is missing some. The sample records about 64,000 clones, more than 70% being singletons. V lost 5 bases and J lost 0; bases outside the gene matches: 7. The CDR3 length is 15 residues. Germline V gene lookup returns CDR1 SGHTA and CDR2 FQGNSA. In its sample, this clone was seen a few times. Its cognate antigen is unknown. The sample in question was CD4+ T cells from blood (PBMCs), obtained 6 months after the transplant. The clonotype was recovered from a human patient who received a combined kidney and bone marrow transplant. A share of the T cells may be of graft donor origin. This chain connects TRBV7-2 to TRBJ2-7; TRBD1 matches 7 bases. The CDR3 sequence: CASSRRQGPSYEQYF. CDR3 DNA sequence: TGTGCCAGCAGCCGTCGACAGGGACCCTCCTACGAGCAGTACTTC. Complete variable domain (other parts from reference TRBV7-2 and TRBJ2-7): GAGVSQSPSNKVTEKGKDVELRCDPISGHTALYWYRQSLGQGLEFLIYFQGNSAPDKSGLPSDRFSAERTGGSVSTLTIQRTQQEDSAVYLCASSRRQGPSYEQYFGPGTRLTVT.